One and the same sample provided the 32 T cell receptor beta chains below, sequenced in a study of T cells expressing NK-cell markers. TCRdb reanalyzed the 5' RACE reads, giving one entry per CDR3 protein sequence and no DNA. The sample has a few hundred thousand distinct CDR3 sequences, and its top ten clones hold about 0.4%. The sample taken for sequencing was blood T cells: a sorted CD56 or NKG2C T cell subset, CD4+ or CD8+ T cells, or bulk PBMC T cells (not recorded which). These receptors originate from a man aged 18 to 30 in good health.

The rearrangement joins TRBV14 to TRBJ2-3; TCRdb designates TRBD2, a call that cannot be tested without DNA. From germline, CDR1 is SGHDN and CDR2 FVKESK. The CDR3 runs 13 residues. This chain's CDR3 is CASRREFTDTQYF.

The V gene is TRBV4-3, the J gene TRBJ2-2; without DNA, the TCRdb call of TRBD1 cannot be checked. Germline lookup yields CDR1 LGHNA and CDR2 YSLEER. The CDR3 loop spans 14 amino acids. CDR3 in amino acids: CASSQIQGTGELFF.

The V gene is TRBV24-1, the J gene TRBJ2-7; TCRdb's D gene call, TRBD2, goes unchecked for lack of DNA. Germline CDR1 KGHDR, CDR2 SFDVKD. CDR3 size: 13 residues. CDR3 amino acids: CATSVAGEYEQYF.

The chain's CDR3 is CASSLLAGGPGTGELFF. The V and J genes are TRBV7-6 and TRBJ2-2; checking the TCRdb D call of TRBD2 is not possible without DNA. The CDR3 has 17 amino acids. Germline CDR1 is SGHVS and CDR2 is FNYEAQ.

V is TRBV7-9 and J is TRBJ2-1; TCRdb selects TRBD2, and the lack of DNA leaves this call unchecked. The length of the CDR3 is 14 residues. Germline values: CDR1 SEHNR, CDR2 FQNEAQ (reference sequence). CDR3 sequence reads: CASTELAGRDEQFF.

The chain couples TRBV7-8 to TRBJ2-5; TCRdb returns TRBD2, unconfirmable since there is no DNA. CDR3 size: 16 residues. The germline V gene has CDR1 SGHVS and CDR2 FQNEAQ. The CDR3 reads CASSSPLAGVSETQYF. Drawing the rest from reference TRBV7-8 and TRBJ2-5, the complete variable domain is GAGVSQSPRYKVAKRGQDVALRCDPISGHVSLFWYQQALGQGPEFLTYFQNEAQLDKSGLPSDRFFAERPEGSVSTLKIQRTQQEDSAVYLCASSSPLAGVSETQYFGPGTRLLVL.

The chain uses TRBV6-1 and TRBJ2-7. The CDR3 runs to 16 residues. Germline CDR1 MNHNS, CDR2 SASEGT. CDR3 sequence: CASKTATKRLTYEQYF.

This CDR3 reads CASSLTRTVGPFF. V and J are TRBV3-1 and TRBJ2-1; as DNA is missing, the TRBD1 call by TCRdb cannot be tested. The CDR3 spans 13 residues. The germline V gene has CDR1 LGHDT and CDR2 YNNKEL (reference sequence).

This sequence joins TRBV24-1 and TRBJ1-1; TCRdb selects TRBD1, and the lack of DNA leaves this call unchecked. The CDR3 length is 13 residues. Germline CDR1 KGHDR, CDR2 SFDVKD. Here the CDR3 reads CATSDFYRGEAFF.

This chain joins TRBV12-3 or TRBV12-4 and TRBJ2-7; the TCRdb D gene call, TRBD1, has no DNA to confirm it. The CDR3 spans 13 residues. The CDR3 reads CASTSGPRYEQYF.

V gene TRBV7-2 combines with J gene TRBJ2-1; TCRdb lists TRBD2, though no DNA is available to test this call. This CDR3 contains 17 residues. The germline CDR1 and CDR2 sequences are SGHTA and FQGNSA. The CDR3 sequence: CASSLQGLLLNYNEQFF.

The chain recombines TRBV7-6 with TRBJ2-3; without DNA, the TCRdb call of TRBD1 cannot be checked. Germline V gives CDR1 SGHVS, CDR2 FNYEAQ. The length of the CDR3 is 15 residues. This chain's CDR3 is CASSPLGQSTDTQYF.

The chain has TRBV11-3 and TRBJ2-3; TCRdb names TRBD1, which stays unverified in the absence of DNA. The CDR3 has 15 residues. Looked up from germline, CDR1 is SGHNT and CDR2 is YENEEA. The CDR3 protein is CASSLGQGIADTQYF.

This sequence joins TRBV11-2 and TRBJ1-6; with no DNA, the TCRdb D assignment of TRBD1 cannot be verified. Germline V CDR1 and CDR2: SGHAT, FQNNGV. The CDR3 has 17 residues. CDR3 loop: CASSLGQTGVLGSPLHF.

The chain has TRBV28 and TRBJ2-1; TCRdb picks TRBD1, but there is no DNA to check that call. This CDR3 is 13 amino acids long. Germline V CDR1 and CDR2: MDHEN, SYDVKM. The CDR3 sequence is CASSLPGVNEQFF.

This chain's CDR3 is CTSSQQSYRGLENTEAFF. The chain uses TRBV1 and TRBJ1-1; the D call from TCRdb, TRBD1, cannot be confirmed without DNA. TRBV1 is shown as a pseudogene. The CDR3 is 18 amino acids.

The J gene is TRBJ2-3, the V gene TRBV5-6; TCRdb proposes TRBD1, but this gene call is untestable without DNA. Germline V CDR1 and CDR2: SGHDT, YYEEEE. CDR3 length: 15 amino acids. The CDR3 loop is CASSSPGRTTDTQYF.

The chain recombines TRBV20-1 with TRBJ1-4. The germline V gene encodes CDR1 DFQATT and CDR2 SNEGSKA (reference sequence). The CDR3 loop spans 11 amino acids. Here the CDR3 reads CSAGRGEKLFF.

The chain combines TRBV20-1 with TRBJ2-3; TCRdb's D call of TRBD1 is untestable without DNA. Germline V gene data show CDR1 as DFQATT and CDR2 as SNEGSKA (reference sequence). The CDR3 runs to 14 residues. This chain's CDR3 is CSARFGGGKDTQYF.

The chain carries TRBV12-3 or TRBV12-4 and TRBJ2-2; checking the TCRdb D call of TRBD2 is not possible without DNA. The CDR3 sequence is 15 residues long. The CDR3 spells CASKPAGVGTGELFF.

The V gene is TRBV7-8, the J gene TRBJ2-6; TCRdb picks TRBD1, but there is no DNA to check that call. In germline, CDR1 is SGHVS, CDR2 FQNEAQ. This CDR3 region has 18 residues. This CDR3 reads CASSFLPGPLSGANVLTF.

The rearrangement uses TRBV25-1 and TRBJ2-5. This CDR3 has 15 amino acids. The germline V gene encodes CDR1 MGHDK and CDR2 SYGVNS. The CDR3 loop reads CASSERVDSQETQYF. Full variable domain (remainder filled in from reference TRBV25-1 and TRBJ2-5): EADIYQTPRYLVIGTGKKITLECSQTMGHDKMYWYQQDPGMELHLIHYSYGVNSTEKGDLSSESTVSRIRTEHFPLTLESARPSHTSQYLCASSERVDSQETQYFGPGTRLLVL.

This chain's CDR3 is CSVAGGRGGGETQYF. V and J are TRBV29-1 and TRBJ2-5; TCRdb's assignment of TRBD1 cannot be checked, as there is no DNA. The CDR3 runs 15 residues. Germline V gene lookup returns CDR1 SQVTM and CDR2 ANQGSEA.

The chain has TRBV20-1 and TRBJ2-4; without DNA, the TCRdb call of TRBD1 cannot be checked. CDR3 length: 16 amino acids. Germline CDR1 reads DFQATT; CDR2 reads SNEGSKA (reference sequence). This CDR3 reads CSARDGDRRWVNIQYF.

The CDR3 is CASSPPLSPRGSATSTDTQYF. The rearrangement joins TRBV14 to TRBJ2-3; the D gene TCRdb calls, TRBD1, cannot be checked with no DNA. The CDR3 covers 21 residues. Germline CDR1 and CDR2: SGHDN and FVKESK.

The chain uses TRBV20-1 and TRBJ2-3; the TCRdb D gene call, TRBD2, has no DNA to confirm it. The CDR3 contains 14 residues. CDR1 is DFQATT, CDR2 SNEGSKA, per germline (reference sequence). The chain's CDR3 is CSARDGRAGDTQYF.

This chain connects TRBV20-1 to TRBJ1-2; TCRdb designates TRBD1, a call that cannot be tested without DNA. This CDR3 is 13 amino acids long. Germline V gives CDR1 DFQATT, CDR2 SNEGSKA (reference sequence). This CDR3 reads CSARNEGADGYTF.

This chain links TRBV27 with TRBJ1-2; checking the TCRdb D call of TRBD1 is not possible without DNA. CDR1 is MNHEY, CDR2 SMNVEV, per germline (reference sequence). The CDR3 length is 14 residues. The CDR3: CASSGGDRFGGYTF.

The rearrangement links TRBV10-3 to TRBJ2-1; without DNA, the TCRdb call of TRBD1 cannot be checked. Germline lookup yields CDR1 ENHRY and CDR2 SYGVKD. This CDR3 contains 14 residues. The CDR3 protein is CAITGTSPPLEQFF.

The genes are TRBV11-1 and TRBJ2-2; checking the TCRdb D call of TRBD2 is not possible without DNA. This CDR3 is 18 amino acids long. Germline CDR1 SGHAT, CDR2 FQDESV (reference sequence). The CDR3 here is CASTPPVNDVTNTGELFF.

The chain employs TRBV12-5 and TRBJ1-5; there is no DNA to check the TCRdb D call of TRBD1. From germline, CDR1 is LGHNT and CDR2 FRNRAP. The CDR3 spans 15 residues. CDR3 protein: CASGLGTGHNQPQHF. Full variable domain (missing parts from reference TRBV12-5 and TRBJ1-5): DARVTQTPRHKVTEMGQEVTMRCQPILGHNTVFWYRQTMMQGLELLAYFRNRAPLDDSGMPKDRFSAEMPDATLATLKIQPSEPRDSAVYFCASGLGTGHNQPQHFGDGTRLSIL.

The CDR3 region is CASSLPTTGGNTGELFF. The V gene is TRBV12-3 or TRBV12-4, the J gene TRBJ2-2; no DNA is available, so the TRBD1 call from TCRdb remains unchecked. This CDR3 region has 17 residues.